These 28 T cell receptor beta chains were sequenced from one sample in a study of blood T cells in healthy people across ages. A second PCR, run for about 7 to 12 cycles, used a sample-barcoded 5' primer plus a J-beta primer mix. TCRdb ran MiXCR on the 5' RACE reads and lists one entry per CDR3 protein. The table includes hundreds of thousands of distinct CDR3 sequences, about 28% detected once. The same data also contributed to another study, on T cells of mothers and their children.

Sequencing input: blood. These receptor sequences come from a boy aged 2-9 years in good health.

The V call is TRBV4-3, the J call TRBJ1-6; D is perhaps TRBD1 (6 bases). Trimming removed 4 bases at V and 14 bases at J, with 15 bases between. The germline CDR1 and CDR2 sequences are LGHNA and YSLEER. The CDR3 extends over 13 amino acids. The CDR3: CASSPGGDRALHF. CDR3 sequence (DNA): TGCGCCAGCAGCCCCGGGGGCGATCGGGCCCTCCACTTT.

As regards this clonotype: Mismatch with germline at one junction end may stem from a read error. This chain joins TRBV7-8 and TRBJ1-5; D possibly corresponds to TRBD1 (6 bases). CDR1 is SGHVS and CDR2 is FQNEAQ in the germline V gene. This CDR3 spans 15 amino acids. The CDR3 sequence is CARSHRWDKNQPQHF. In nucleotides, the CDR3 is TGTGCCCGCAGCCACCGTTGGGACAAGAATCAGCCCCAGCACTTT.

This chain joins TRBV11-3 and TRBJ2-1; D is unclear. The CDR3 is 13 residues long. Deletions cut 5 bases from V and 5 bases from J, with 10 bases between. The germline V gene encodes CDR1 SGHNT and CDR2 YENEEA. CDR3 loop: CASSEGSDNEQFF. CDR3 nucleotides: TGTGCCAGCAGCGAAGGATCGGACAATGAGCAGTTCTTC.

This clonotype appeared many times. The V gene is TRBV4-3, the J gene TRBJ2-7, with D unresolved. Trimming shortened V by 0 bases and J by 2 bases, and 5 bases separated the two germline ends. The CDR3 sequence is 13 residues long. The germline CDR1 and CDR2 sequences are LGHNA and YSLEER. CDR3 coding DNA: TGCGCCAGCAGCCAAGATAACACCTACGAGCAGTACTTC. Translating gives CASSQDNTYEQYF.

The chain recombines TRBV14 with TRBJ2-1; D gene uncertain. V lost 2 bases and J lost 7, with 9 bases in between. Per germline, CDR1 SGHDN and CDR2 FVKESK. The CDR3 covers 13 residues. CDR3 bases: TGTGCCAGCAGCCAATGGGTAGGGAATGAGCAGTTCTTC. Amino acids: CASSQWVGNEQFF.

The chain combines TRBV14 with TRBJ2-7, with 7 positions matching TRBD2. Germline trimming cut 2 bases from V and 0 bases from J; bases unmatched to any gene: 4. The CDR3 is 15 residues long. Germline V gene data show CDR1 as SGHDN and CDR2 as FVKESK. The DNA of the CDR3 is TGTGCCAGCAGCCAATGGGAGGGGAGCTCCTACGAGCAGTACTTC. It yields the protein CASSQWEGSSYEQYF.

The chain couples TRBV5-5 to TRBJ2-5; the match to TRBD1 covers 8 bases. J gave up 5 bases and V 3 bases, and 12 bases lay outside the gene matches. Germline CDR1 is SGHKS and CDR2 is YYEKEE (reference sequence). The length of the CDR3 is 16 residues. The CDR3 sequence is CASSYPKGQGQETQYF. For the CDR3, the DNA is TGTGCCAGCAGCTATCCGAAAGGACAGGGACAGGAGACCCAGTACTTC.

V is TRBV3-1 and J is TRBJ2-7; the D is unclear. Germline V lookup: CDR1 LGHDT, CDR2 YNNKEL (reference sequence). Between the trimmed V and J ends, which lost 2 bases and 6 bases, there was a span of 8 bases. The CDR3 covers 12 residues. The CDR3 nucleotides read TGTGCCAGCAGCCAAATATCAGGCGAGCAGTACTTC. Protein: CASSQISGEQYF.

V gene TRBV7-2 combines with J gene TRBJ1-1; 10 bases are shared with TRBD1. This CDR3 contains 16 residues. Germline V gene data show CDR1 as SGHTA and CDR2 as FQGNSA. The ends lost 5 bases at V and 4 bases at J; junction bases unmatched: 10. The CDR3 bases are TGTGCCAGCAGCGCTCGGACAGGGGGGGAGGGCACTGAAGCTTTCTTT. Translating it yields CASSARTGGEGTEAFF. Drawing the rest from reference TRBV7-2 and TRBJ1-1, the complete variable domain is GAGVSQSPSNKVTEKGKDVELRCDPISGHTALYWYRQSLGQGLEFLIYFQGNSAPDKSGLPSDRFSAERTGGSVSTLTIQRTQQEDSAVYLCASSARTGGEGTEAFFGQGTRLTVV.

Only a few counts were recorded for this clonotype. CDR3 residues: CASKPLIQETQYF. The CDR3 DNA follows: TGTGCCAGCAAGCCCCTAATCCAAGAGACCCAGTACTTC. This chain uses TRBV28 with TRBJ2-5; no firm D call. There are 13 residues in the CDR3. The germline V gene has CDR1 MDHEN and CDR2 SYDVKM. V lost 7 bases, J lost 1 base, and 10 bases lay in between.

The table lists this clonotype with a count of one. The rearrangement links TRBV19 to TRBJ2-5; the D gene is possibly TRBD2 (6 bases). Germline CDR1 reads LNHDA; CDR2 reads SQIVND (reference sequence). Trimming removed 7 bases at V and 5 bases at J, with 14 bases between. There are 13 residues in the CDR3. The CDR3 reads CASNPGGFETQYF. The CDR3 bases are TGTGCCAGTAATCCTGGGGGGTTTGAGACCCAGTACTTC. Based on the CDR3 plus reference TRBV19 and TRBJ2-5, the full variable domain is DGGITQSPKYLFRKEGQNVTLSCEQNLNHDAMYWYRQDPGQGLRLIYYSQIVNDFQKGDIAEGYSVSREKKESFPLTVTSAQKNPTAFYLCASNPGGFETQYFGPGTRLLVL.

The chain is built from TRBV5-6 and TRBJ2-6; 9 bases map to TRBD2. V lost 0 bases and J lost 5; bases outside the gene matches: 6. The germline V gene has CDR1 SGHDT and CDR2 YYEEEE. The length of the CDR3 is 17 residues. CDR3: CASSLGGRALRANVLTF. CDR3 nucleotides: TGTGCCAGCAGCTTGGGCGGGAGGGCCCTCAGGGCCAACGTCCTGACTTTC.

The chain recombines TRBV4-1 with TRBJ2-1, with a possible D match to TRBD2 (6 bases). Germline CDR1 reads MGHRA; CDR2 reads YSYEKL. The CDR3 contains 18 residues. V dropped 3 bases and J dropped 9 bases, with 27 bases sitting between them. CDR3 in DNA: TGCGCCAGCAGCCAGGCCTCCGGATGGGGCGGGAACATTGTTGAGCAGTTCTTC. It is translated as CASSQASGWGGNIVEQFF.

V usage is TRBV20-1 and J usage is TRBJ2-7; maybe TRBD1 (5 bases). Trimming took 3 bases from V and 6 from J, leaving 15 bases between them. The CDR3 sequence is 13 residues long. CDR1 and CDR2 (germline): DFQATT, SNEGSKA (reference sequence). The CDR3 coding sequence is TGCAGTGCTAGGGGGCGGCGAGTAGCCGAGCAGTACTTC. This codes for CSARGRRVAEQYF.

A few counts support this clonotype. This sequence joins TRBV11-2 and TRBJ2-2, with a tentative D call TRBD1 (6 bases). The length of the CDR3 is 15 residues. Germline CDR1 and CDR2: SGHAT and FQNNGV. V gave up 1 base and J gave up 5 bases, with 11 bases separating them. In DNA form, the CDR3 reads TGTGCCAGCAGCTTAGGGGCAGGGGTGACCGGGGAGCTGTTTTTT. Translated: CASSLGAGVTGELFF.

The chain recombines TRBV12-3 or TRBV12-4 with TRBJ2-3; D might be TRBD1 (6 bases). Trimming took 4 bases from V and 15 from J, leaving 29 bases between them. The CDR3 is 16 amino acids. The CDR3 nucleotides read TGTGCCAGCAGTTACGCGGGCGGCACAAGGACAGATGTGGAATATTTT. As protein: CASSYAGGTRTDVEYF.

The chain joins TRBV20-1 to TRBJ1-4; a possible D gene is TRBD1 (6 bases). This CDR3 region has 14 residues. With 7 bases removed from V and 0 bases from J, the gap between germline ends came to 12 bases. Germline V gene data show CDR1 as DFQATT and CDR2 as SNEGSKA (reference sequence). CDR3 sequence reads: CSGATGSTNEKLFF. The CDR3 DNA follows: TGCAGTGGAGCCACAGGGTCAACTAATGAAAAACTGTTTTTT.

The chain recombines TRBV11-2 with TRBJ2-4, with 11 bases lining up with TRBD2. This CDR3 is 18 amino acids long. CDR1 is SGHAT and CDR2 is FQNNGV in the germline V gene. V gave up 5 bases and J gave up 0 bases; unmatched junction bases: 9. The CDR3 spells CASSPGGTSGLAKNIQYF. In DNA form, the CDR3 reads TGTGCCAGCAGCCCAGGTGGGACTAGCGGATTAGCCAAAAACATTCAGTACTTC.

The chain combines TRBV9 with TRBJ1-2; 10 nucleotides agree with TRBD1. The CDR3 runs to 14 residues. Germline CDR1 reads SGDLS; CDR2 reads YYNGEE. V trimming: 3 bases; J trimming: 6 bases; junction bases outside the gene matches: 5. CDR3 in DNA: TGTGCCAGCAGCGCCCGGACAGGGGGAGATGGCTACACCTTC. Translation: CASSARTGGDGYTF.

This chain uses TRBV12-3 or TRBV12-4 with TRBJ2-3, with D unresolved. Trimming removed 3 bases at V and 0 bases at J, with 10 bases between. CDR3 length equals 15 residues. The CDR3 loop is CASSFVRTSTDTQYF. In nucleotides, the CDR3 is TGTGCCAGCAGTTTTGTTCGTACTAGCACAGATACGCAGTATTTT.

The chain couples TRBV7-8 to TRBJ2-3; 9 nucleotides match TRBD1. Germline V gives CDR1 SGHVS, CDR2 FQNEAQ. The trim removed 1 base at V and 2 bases at J, leaving 1 base unmatched. The CDR3 has 15 amino acids. CDR3 loop: CASSLDRGHTDTQYF. CDR3 nucleotide sequence: TGTGCCAGCAGCTTAGACAGGGGGCACACAGATACGCAGTATTTT.

The rearrangement links TRBV3-1 to TRBJ1-1; D not resolved. Germline CDR1 LGHDT, CDR2 YNNKEL (reference sequence). The CDR3 has 15 amino acids. V lost 0 bases, J lost 6 bases, and 14 bases lay in between. The CDR3 loop is CASSQDSIWRAEAFF. As DNA, the CDR3 is TGTGCCAGCAGCCAAGATAGCATCTGGAGGGCTGAAGCTTTCTTT. The whole variable domain, remainder taken from reference TRBV3-1 and TRBJ1-1, is DTAVSQTPKYLVTQMGNDKSIKCEQNLGHDTMYWYKQDSKKFLKIMFSYNNKELIINETVPNRFSPKSPDKAHLNLHINSLELGDSAVYFCASSQDSIWRAEAFFGQGTRLTVV.

The chain uses TRBV12-3 or TRBV12-4 and TRBJ2-3; 10 bases match TRBD2. The CDR3 runs to 16 residues. The V gene end was trimmed by 2 bases and the J gene end by 3 bases; junction bases not matched to a gene: 5. In DNA form, the CDR3 reads TGTGCCAGCAGTTTAAGCCTAGCGGGAGTGACAGATACGCAGTATTTT. Its translation: CASSLSLAGVTDTQYF.

This clonotype was detected a few times. The rearrangement joins TRBV5-1 to TRBJ1-1; D gene uncertain. The V end lost 2 bases, the J end lost 2 bases, and 13 bases lay between the germline ends. The CDR3 length is 15 residues. Germline-derived CDR1 and CDR2 are SGHRS and YFSETQ. CDR3 nucleotide sequence: TGCGCCAGCAGCTTAGGTGTGACGGCAAACACTGAAGCTTTCTTT. This encodes CASSLGVTANTEAFF.

This clonotype was detected only a few times. The J gene is TRBJ2-3, the V gene TRBV20-1; TRBD1 matches at 8 bases. Unmatched junction bases numbered 6, after V lost 5 bases and J lost 2 bases. CDR3 length: 14 residues. Germline V gene sequence: CDR1 DFQATT, CDR2 SNEGSKA (reference sequence). The CDR3 reads CSARGTGHTDTQYF. The DNA of the CDR3 is TGCAGTGCTCGCGGGACAGGACACACAGATACGCAGTATTTT.

V gene TRBV27 combines with J gene TRBJ1-6; maybe TRBD1 (5 bases). V lost 2 bases and J lost 8, with 13 bases in between. Germline CDR1 MNHEY, CDR2 SMNVEV (reference sequence). The CDR3 is 15 residues long. The CDR3 loop is CASSLAGRRDSPLHF. CDR3 sequence (DNA): TGTGCCAGCAGTTTAGCAGGGCGGAGGGATTCACCCCTCCACTTT.

This rearrangement joins TRBV18 to TRBJ2-3; the match to TRBD2 covers 13 bases. The trim removed 3 bases at V and 0 bases at J, leaving 3 bases unmatched. Germline CDR1 KGHSH, CDR2 LQKENI. The CDR3 spans 17 residues. The CDR3 coding sequence is TGTGCCAGCTCACCCGGACTAGCGGGAGACAGCACAGATACGCAGTATTTT. Translating gives CASSPGLAGDSTDTQYF. The full variable domain, rest sourced from reference TRBV18 and TRBJ2-3, is NAGVMQNPRHLVRRRGQEARLRCSPMKGHSHVYWYRQLPEEGLKFMVYLQKENIIDESGMPKERFSAEFPKEGPSILRIQQVVRGDSAAYFCASSPGLAGDSTDTQYFGPGTRLTVL.

This clonotype was recorded a few times. The rearrangement uses TRBV20-1 and TRBJ2-5; 8 bases fit TRBD1. The CDR3 covers 16 residues. Germline V gene data show CDR1 as DFQATT and CDR2 as SNEGSKA (reference sequence). Losses at the gene ends were 3 bases for V and 11 bases for J; bases not matched to a gene: 20. CDR3 DNA: TGCAGTGCTAGGGCCGGCCGGACAGGGCGTATGGGGGAGCAGTACTTC. Translated: CSARAGRTGRMGEQYF.